This T cell receptor (beta chain) was found in a study of cytomegalovirus exposure and HLA in healthy donors. This CDR3 comprises 15 residues. Trimming took off 5 bases at V and 4 bases at J, with 18 bases between the two ends. Looked up from germline, CDR1 is SGHAT and CDR2 is FQNNGV. This clone was seen only a few times. A multiplex PCR was run with 60 Vbeta primers and 13 Jbeta primers. The assay was immunoSEQ multiplex PCR, and TCRdb's table has in-frame clones only and misses some. The top ten clones hold approximately 9.1% of a sample with about 120,000 clones, around 63% of them seen once. This chain connects TRBV11-2 to TRBJ2-7, with a weak D call TRBD1 (7 bases). The sample was PBMCs. This TCR derives from a man in his forties in good health and CMV-seropositive. The chain's CDR3 is CASSPRAAGGYEQYF. The DNA for the CDR3 is TGTGCCAGCAGCCCCCGAGCGGCAGGGGGGTACGAGCAGTACTTC.